What follows is one T cell receptor beta chain and its context. At one end, the junction sequence differs from germline, possibly due to a read error. This specimen comes from a study of T cells after yellow fever vaccination. The CDR3 is 17 amino acids. Germline lookup yields CDR1 SGHRS and CDR2 YFSETQ. TCRdb reprocessed the 5' RACE reads via MiXCR and lists one record per CDR3 protein. The table lists hundreds of thousands of distinct CDR3 sequences, roughly 8% of them singletons. This TCR came from a man aged 18 to 35 who received the YFV17D yellow fever vaccine. Sample: PBMCs, taken around 45 days after the first yellow fever vaccination. The chain carries TRBV5-1 and TRBJ2-3; 14 nucleotides line up with TRBD2. CDR3 loop: CARSWMSGTSGGNTQYF. The DNA of the CDR3 is TGCGCCCGCAGCTGGATGTCCGGGACTAGCGGGGGTAATACGCAGTATTTT.